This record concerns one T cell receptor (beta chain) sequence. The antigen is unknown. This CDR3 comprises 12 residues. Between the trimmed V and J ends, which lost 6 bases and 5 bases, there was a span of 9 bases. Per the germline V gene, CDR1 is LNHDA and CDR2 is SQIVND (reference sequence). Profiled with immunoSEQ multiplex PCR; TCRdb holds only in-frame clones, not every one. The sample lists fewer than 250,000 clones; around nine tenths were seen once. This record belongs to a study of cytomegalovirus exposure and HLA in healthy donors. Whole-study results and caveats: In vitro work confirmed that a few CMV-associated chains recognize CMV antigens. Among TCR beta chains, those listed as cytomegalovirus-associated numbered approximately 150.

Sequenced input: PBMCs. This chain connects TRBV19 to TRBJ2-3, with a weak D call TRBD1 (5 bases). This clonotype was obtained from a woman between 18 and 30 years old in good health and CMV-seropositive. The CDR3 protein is CASSHRGDTQYF. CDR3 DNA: TGTGCCAGTAGCCATAGGGGAGATACGCAGTATTTT.